Given below is one T cell receptor beta chain in context. Antigen: not known. This entry comes from a study of long-term antiretroviral therapy in people with HIV. Across the study: The earliest samples came from an era when ART typically awaited falling CD4 counts.

At minimum, one pre-ART and two post-ART PBMC samples were obtained from each donor. Broader study findings: Versus controls, repertoires in people with HIV had narrower CDR3 length ranges.

Investigators performed immunoSEQ version v3.0 at survey level. Libraries were prepared by immunoSEQ multiplex PCR; TCRdb keeps only in-frame clonotypes and omits some of them. The table has 20,000 to 25,000 clones, 79% seen once. The sequencing used unsorted PBMCs, collected 1.2 years after starting antiretroviral therapy. This receptor was identified in a woman between 35 and 50 years old with HIV.

CDR3 bases: TGTGCCAGTAGCCTAATACAGGGCTACGAGCAGTACTTC. It specifies CASSLIQGYEQYF. The V and J genes are TRBV19 and TRBJ2-7; the D gene is possibly TRBD1 (6 bases). V was pared by 6 bases and J by 3 bases, with 12 bases between. The V gene's germline CDR1 is LNHDA and CDR2 SQIVND (reference sequence). The CDR3 is 13 amino acids.